This T cell receptor beta chain stems from a study of cytomegalovirus exposure and HLA in healthy donors. Study-level points and caveats: In presence/absence analyses, roughly uniform sequencing depth across donors was assumed. In a later analysis, V- and J-gene trimming of beta chains associated with a DCLRE1C missense variant, replicated independently. 150 to 200 TCR beta chains were listed as cytomegalovirus-associated. Information on immune exposure was restricted to one variable (CMV serostatus).

In regard to this clone: Its antigen is undetermined.

This CDR3 region has 15 residues. Germline lookup yields CDR1 MNHEY and CDR2 SVGAGI. The J segment lost 3 bases and the V segment lost 0 bases, leaving 4 bases of the junction unmatched. In the PCR, 60 Vbeta and 13 Jbeta primers were used. Method: immunoSEQ multiplex PCR; TCRdb's copy keeps in-frame clones and lacks some. The sample gives fewer than 200,000 clones, 81% of which show up once; about 2.2% is in the top ten. The V and J genes are TRBV6-5 and TRBJ2-7, with 8 bases identical to TRBD1. Sequencing input: PBMCs. The receptor was isolated from a woman aged 25 to 39 in good health and CMV-seronegative. DNA for the CDR3: TGTGCCAGCAGTTACTCCGGAGACAGGGGCTACGAGCAGTACTTC. It is translated as CASSYSGDRGYEQYF.